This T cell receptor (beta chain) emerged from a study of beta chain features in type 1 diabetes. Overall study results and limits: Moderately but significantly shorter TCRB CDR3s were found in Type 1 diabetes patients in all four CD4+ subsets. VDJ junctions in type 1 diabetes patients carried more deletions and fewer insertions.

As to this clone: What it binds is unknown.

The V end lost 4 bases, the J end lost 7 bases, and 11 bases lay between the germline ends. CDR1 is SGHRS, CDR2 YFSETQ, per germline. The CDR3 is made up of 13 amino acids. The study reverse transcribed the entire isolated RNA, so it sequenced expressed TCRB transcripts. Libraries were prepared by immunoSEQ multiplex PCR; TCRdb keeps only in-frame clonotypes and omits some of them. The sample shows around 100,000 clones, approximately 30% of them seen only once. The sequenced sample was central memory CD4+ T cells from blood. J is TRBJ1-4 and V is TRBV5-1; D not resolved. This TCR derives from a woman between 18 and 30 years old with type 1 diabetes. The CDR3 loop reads CASSTGRIEKLFF. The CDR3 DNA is TGCGCCAGCAGCACGGGTCGGATTGAAAAACTGTTTTTT.